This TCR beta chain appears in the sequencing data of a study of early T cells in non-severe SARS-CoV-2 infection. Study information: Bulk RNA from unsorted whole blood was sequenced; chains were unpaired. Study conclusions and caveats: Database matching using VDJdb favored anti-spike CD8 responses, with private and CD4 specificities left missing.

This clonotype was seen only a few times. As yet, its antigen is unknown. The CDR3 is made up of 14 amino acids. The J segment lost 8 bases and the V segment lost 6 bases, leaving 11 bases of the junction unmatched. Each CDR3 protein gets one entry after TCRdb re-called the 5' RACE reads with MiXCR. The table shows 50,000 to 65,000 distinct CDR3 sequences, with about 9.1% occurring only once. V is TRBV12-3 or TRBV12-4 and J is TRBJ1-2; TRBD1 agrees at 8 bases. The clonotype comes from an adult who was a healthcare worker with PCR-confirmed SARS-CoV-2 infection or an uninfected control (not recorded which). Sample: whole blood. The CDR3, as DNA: TGTGCCAGCAGCCTAGGCATCAGGGGGCTCGGCTACACCTTC. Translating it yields CASSLGIRGLGYTF.